The next 18 T cell receptor beta chains were all read from a single sample in a study of blood T cell repertoires in COVID-19. Produced via immunoSEQ multiplex PCR; TCRdb's table is partial and in-frame only. Here the sample spans approximately 360,000 clones, 90% being singletons. What was sequenced was peripheral blood. The receptors come from a man aged 18 to 35 with active or convalescent COVID-19.

CDR3 amino acids: CASSKDSDQPQHF. CDR3 DNA sequence: TGTGCCAGCAGCAAGGACAGCGATCAGCCCCAGCATTTT. This chain links TRBV7-8 with TRBJ1-5; the D gene is possibly TRBD1 (6 bases). CDR3 size: 13 residues. Germline values: CDR1 SGHVS, CDR2 FQNEAQ. V lost 5 bases and J 5 bases, leaving 10 bases between the germline ends.

The V and J genes are TRBV4-1 and TRBJ2-5; tentatively, D is TRBD2 (6 bases). The CDR3 is 16 residues long. Trimming took 4 bases from V and 2 from J, leaving 17 bases between them. Germline CDR1 is MGHRA and CDR2 is YSYEKL. Here the CDR3 DNA reads TGCGCCAGCAGCCCCTCACCGGAGGGATTACAAGAGACCCAGTACTTC. It translates to CASSPSPEGLQETQYF.

The V and J genes are TRBV19 and TRBJ2-1, with 12 bases aligning to TRBD2. The CDR3 has 16 residues. V was pared by 5 bases and J by 8 bases, with 10 bases of the junction left unmatched. The V gene's germline CDR1 is LNHDA and CDR2 SQIVND (reference sequence). This CDR3 is CASSPPWASGGDEQFF. CDR3 in DNA: TGTGCCAGTAGTCCTCCCTGGGCTAGCGGGGGGGATGAGCAGTTCTTC.

The chain employs TRBV27 and TRBJ1-1, with 10 positions matching TRBD1. Trimming took 3 bases from V and 4 from J; bases not matched to a gene: 8. Germline V CDR1 and CDR2: MNHEY, SMNVEV (reference sequence). This CDR3 spans 16 amino acids. The CDR3 loop is CASSLQDRGRGTEAFF. The CDR3 DNA reads as TGTGCCAGCAGTTTGCAAGACAGGGGGCGAGGCACTGAAGCTTTCTTT.

The chain recombines TRBV19 with TRBJ2-2; D may be TRBD1 (6 bases). The V gene lost 9 bases and the J gene lost 0 bases, with 14 bases spanning the gap. CDR3 size: 15 residues. Germline V lookup: CDR1 LNHDA, CDR2 SQIVND (reference sequence). Written as DNA, the CDR3 is TGTGCCAGCAAACCGGGACACTCGAACACCGGGGAGCTGTTTTTT. Its translation is CASKPGHSNTGELFF.

The V and J genes are TRBV19 and TRBJ1-2, with 7 positions matching TRBD1. The V and J ends lost 7 bases and 1 base, in that order; junction bases with no gene match: 9. The CDR3 is 15 amino acids. Germline assignment: CDR1 LNHDA and CDR2 SQIVND (reference sequence). DNA for the CDR3: TGTGCCAGTACAATGGACAGGAATTATAACTATGGCTACACCTTC. As protein: CASTMDRNYNYGYTF.

V gene TRBV27 combines with J gene TRBJ2-5, with TRBD1 as a possible D gene (6 bases). Gene TRBJ2-7 matches the end of the DNA better, so the J call may be wrong. This CDR3 is built from 15 residues. Germline V gene lookup returns CDR1 MNHEY and CDR2 SMNVEV (reference sequence). The CDR3: CASSPDRLSSYEQYF. The CDR3 DNA reads as TGTGCCAGCAGTCCAGACAGGTTAAGCTCCTACGAGCAGTACTTC.

This clone came up once. This rearrangement joins TRBV7-2 to TRBJ1-1; no clear D. Germline CDR1 and CDR2: SGHTA and FQGNSA. V lost 5 bases, J lost 2 bases, and 9 bases lay in between. The CDR3 is 13 amino acids. Here the CDR3 DNA reads TGTGCCAGCAGCCCACGGGGAAACACTGAAGCTTTCTTT. It specifies CASSPRGNTEAFF.

V and J are TRBV4-3 and TRBJ1-5; D might be TRBD1 (5 bases). V was cut by 0 bases and J by 6 bases, with 12 bases left in between. This CDR3 spans 15 amino acids. Germline V gives CDR1 LGHNA, CDR2 YSLEER. In DNA, the CDR3 is TGCGCCAGCAGCCAAGAGATTGGGGCCACTCAGCCCCAGCATTTT. Amino acid sequence: CASSQEIGATQPQHF.

The gene calls are TRBV7-8 and TRBJ2-1, with TRBD2 as a possible D gene (5 bases). Germline values: CDR1 SGHVS, CDR2 FQNEAQ. The CDR3 runs to 17 residues. The V and J ends lost 3 bases and 0 bases respectively, with 15 bases between them. The CDR3 DNA reads as TGTGCCAGCAGCTTCGGGGTGGCCTTAAGCTCCTACAATGAGCAGTTCTTC. The encoded protein is CASSFGVALSSYNEQFF.

The chain employs TRBV5-1 and TRBJ2-2, with 10 bases aligning to TRBD1. J lost 5 bases, V lost 3 bases, and 7 bases had no gene match. The CDR3 has 16 residues. Per the germline V gene, CDR1 is SGHRS and CDR2 is YFSETQ. The CDR3 DNA follows: TGCGCCAGCAGCTCCGGACAGGGGGTTGAGACCGGGGAGCTGTTTTTT. It codes for CASSSGQGVETGELFF.

This rearrangement joins TRBV7-2 to TRBJ1-5; D is unclear. This CDR3 region has 14 residues. Trimming cost V 4 bases and J 0 bases, with 7 bases left between them. Germline CDR1 is SGHTA and CDR2 is FQGNSA. In DNA, the CDR3 is TGTGCCAGCAGCTCGGACTCTAGCAATCAGCCCCAGCATTTT. It codes for CASSSDSSNQPQHF. The whole variable domain, filled in from reference TRBV7-2 and TRBJ1-5, reads GAGVSQSPSNKVTEKGKDVELRCDPISGHTALYWYRQSLGQGLEFLIYFQGNSAPDKSGLPSDRFSAERTGGSVSTLTIQRTQQEDSAVYLCASSSDSSNQPQHFGDGTRLSIL.

This clone was seen only a few times. This chain connects TRBV7-3 to TRBJ1-1; TRBD1 might be the D (6 bases). CDR3 length: 13 amino acids. V was shortened by 8 bases and J by 0 bases, with 10 bases between the two germline ends. Germline CDR1 SGHTA, CDR2 FQGTGA. CDR3 bases: TGTGCCAGCGCCCAGGGGTTGAACACTGAAGCTTTCTTT. Residues: CASAQGLNTEAFF.

The J gene is TRBJ1-5, the V gene TRBV7-8, with 7 bases aligning to TRBD1. The CDR3 has 16 amino acids. Trimming removed 3 bases from V and 3 bases from J; junction bases left unmatched: 8. CDR1 SGHVS and CDR2 FQNEAQ come from the germline V gene. CDR3 bases: TGTGCCAGCAGCTTCGGACAGGCAACCCTCAATCAGCCCCAGCATTTT. Its translation is CASSFGQATLNQPQHF.

The gene calls are TRBV5-1 and TRBJ2-1; 7 bases align to TRBD1. The germline gives CDR1 SGHRS, CDR2 YFSETQ. The trim removed 4 bases at V and 4 bases at J, leaving 11 bases unmatched. The CDR3 length is 16 residues. Here the CDR3 reads CASSLTTGQTYNEQFF. The CDR3 nucleotides read TGCGCCAGCAGCCTTACAACGGGACAGACTTACAATGAGCAGTTCTTC.

This clone was detected only once. This chain links TRBV18 with TRBJ2-7; 9 bases are a match to TRBD2. The CDR3 spans 14 residues. Trimming took 6 bases from V and 2 from J; bases not matched to a gene: 5. The germline V gene has CDR1 KGHSH and CDR2 LQKENI. CDR3 protein: CASSTAGGTYEQYF. The DNA of the CDR3 is TGTGCCAGCTCTACTGCGGGGGGGACCTACGAGCAGTACTTC.

This chain joins TRBV4-1 and TRBJ2-7; TRBD1 is a possible D gene (6 bases). CDR3 size: 15 residues. Germline V CDR1 and CDR2: MGHRA, YSYEKL. Between the trimmed V and J ends, which lost 3 bases and 3 bases, there was a span of 15 bases. This chain's CDR3 is CASSQGSGQIYEQYF. The CDR3 DNA reads as TGCGCCAGCAGCCAGGGTTCGGGACAAATCTACGAGCAGTACTTC.

The chain joins TRBV18 to TRBJ1-3; maybe TRBD1 (6 bases). This CDR3 has 17 residues. V was shortened by 4 bases and J by 4 bases, with 20 bases between the two germline ends. CDR1 is KGHSH, CDR2 LQKENI, per germline. The CDR3 sequence: CASSLPGQPREGNTIYF. Written as DNA, the CDR3 is TGTGCCAGCTCACTCCCTGGACAGCCCCGCGAGGGAAACACCATATATTTT.